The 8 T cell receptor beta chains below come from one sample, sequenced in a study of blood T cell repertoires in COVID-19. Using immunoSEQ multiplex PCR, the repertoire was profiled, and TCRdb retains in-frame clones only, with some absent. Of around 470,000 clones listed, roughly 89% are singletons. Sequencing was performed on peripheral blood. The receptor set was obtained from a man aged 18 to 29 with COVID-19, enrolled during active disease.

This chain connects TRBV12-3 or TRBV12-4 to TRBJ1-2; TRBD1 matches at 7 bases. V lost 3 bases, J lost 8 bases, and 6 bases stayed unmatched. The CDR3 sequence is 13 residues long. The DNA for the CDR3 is TGTGCCAGCAGTTTCGATGACAGGGACGGCTACACCTTC. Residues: CASSFDDRDGYTF.

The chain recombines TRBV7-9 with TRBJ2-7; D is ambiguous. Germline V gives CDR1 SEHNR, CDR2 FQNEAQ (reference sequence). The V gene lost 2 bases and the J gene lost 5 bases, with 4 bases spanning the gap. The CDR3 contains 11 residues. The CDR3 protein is CASSLRDEQYF. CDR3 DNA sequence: TGTGCCAGCAGCTTACGGGACGAGCAGTACTTC.

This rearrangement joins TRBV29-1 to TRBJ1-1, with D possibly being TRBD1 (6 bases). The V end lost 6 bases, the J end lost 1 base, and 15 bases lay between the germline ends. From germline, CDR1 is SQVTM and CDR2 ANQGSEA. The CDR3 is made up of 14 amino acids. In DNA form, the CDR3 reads TGCAGCGTCGAGAACAGGGCAACGAACACTGAAGCTTTCTTT. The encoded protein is CSVENRATNTEAFF.

The CDR3 bases are TGTGCCAGCAGCTTACCCAGACAGTCTGGAAACACCATATATTTT. Its translation: CASSLPRQSGNTIYF. The chain has TRBV7-2 and TRBJ1-3, with D perhaps matching TRBD1 (5 bases). The V end was cut by 2 bases, the J end by 1 base, with 9 bases between. Germline V gene sequence: CDR1 SGHTA, CDR2 FQGNSA. The CDR3 runs to 15 residues.

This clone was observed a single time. CDR3 protein: CASSDKGLAGAREQYF. CDR3 DNA: TGTGCCAGCAGCGATAAGGGACTAGCGGGGGCGCGGGAGCAGTACTTC. J is TRBJ2-7 and V is TRBV9; 14 positions agree with TRBD2. The CDR3 covers 16 residues. Germline loops: CDR1 SGDLS, CDR2 YYNGEE. V lost 3 bases and J lost 7; bases outside the gene matches: 9.

CDR3 residues: CASSRDISYEQYF. The CDR3 DNA is TGTGCCAGCAGCAGAGACATCTCCTACGAGCAGTACTTC. The genes are TRBV7-9 and TRBJ2-7; D is uncertain. CDR1 SEHNR and CDR2 FQNEAQ come from the germline V gene (reference sequence). Trimming took off 5 bases at V and 0 bases at J, with 8 bases between the two ends. The CDR3 has 13 amino acids.

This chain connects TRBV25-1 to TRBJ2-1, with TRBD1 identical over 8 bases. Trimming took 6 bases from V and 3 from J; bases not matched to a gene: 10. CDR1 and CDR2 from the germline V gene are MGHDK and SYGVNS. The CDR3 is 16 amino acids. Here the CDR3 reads CASRPRGQGGYNEQFF. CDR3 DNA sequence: TGTGCCAGCAGGCCCAGGGGGCAGGGGGGCTACAATGAGCAGTTCTTC.

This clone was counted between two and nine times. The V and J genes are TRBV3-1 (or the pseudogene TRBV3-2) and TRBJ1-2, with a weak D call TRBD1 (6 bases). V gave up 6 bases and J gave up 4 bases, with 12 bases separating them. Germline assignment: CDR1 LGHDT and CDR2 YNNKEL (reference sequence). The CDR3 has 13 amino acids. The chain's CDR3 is CASSLNRVYGYTF. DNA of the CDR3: TGTGCCAGCAGTCTTAACAGGGTCTATGGCTACACCTTC.